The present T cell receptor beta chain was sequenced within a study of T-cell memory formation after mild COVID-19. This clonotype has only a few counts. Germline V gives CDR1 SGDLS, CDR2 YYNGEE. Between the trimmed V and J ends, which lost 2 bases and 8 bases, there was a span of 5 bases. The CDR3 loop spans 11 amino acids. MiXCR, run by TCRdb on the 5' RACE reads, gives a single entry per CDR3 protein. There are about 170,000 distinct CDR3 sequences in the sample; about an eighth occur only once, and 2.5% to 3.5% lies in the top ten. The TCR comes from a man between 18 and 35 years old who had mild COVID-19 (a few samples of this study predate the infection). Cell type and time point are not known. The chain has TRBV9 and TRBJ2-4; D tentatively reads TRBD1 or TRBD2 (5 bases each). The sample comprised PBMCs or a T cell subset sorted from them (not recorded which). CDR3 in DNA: TGTGCCAGCAGCGTGGGGGACATTCAGTACTTC. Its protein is CASSVGDIQYF.